The entry below gives a single T cell receptor beta chain sequence along with its context. The table lists this clonotype with a few counts. Its antigen is unknown. Base qualities are not provided; no much larger clone lies one nucleotide away. The CDR3 goes from the cysteine to the phenylalanine over 15 residues. The retained sequence is limited to the CDR3, 45 bases, with the frame set at the first base. Relative to germline, V is missing 0 bases and J is missing 6 bases, with 4 bases of the junction outside any gene match. CDR1 SGHKS and CDR2 YYEKEE were looked up in the germline V gene (reference sequence). The data were obtained in a study of response to subunit inactivated influenza vaccine listed by TCRdb under 2018. For the study in its entirety: To follow how T cells responded to a trivalent subunit inactivated influenza vaccine, the researchers relied on deep quantitative profiling of the T cell receptor repertoire. Study-wide findings and limitations: According to the authors, only a limited number of new T cells may be recruited by each seasonal influenza vaccination.

The library was made by RT-PCR. TCRdb lists the instrument as Illumina HiSeq 2500. Starting from the raw public reads, TCRdb applied fastp trimming at Q25, assembled clones with MiXCR and retained in-frame beta chains. Under each unique CDR3 protein, matching rows form one entry showing the most common genes and DNA. In this sample the table shows about 650,000 distinct CDR3 sequences, approximately 14% of which occur a single time. Clones ranked in the top ten supply 9.5% to 13% of the sample. Sample: PBMCs from blood, taken 11 to 12 days after vaccination. The sequence joins TRBV5-5 to TRBJ1-5; TRBD1 aligns with 9 central bases. This clonotype was obtained from a man aged 50-60 years who received an inactivated influenza vaccine. Donor details come from another sample of the same person, matched by shared clones. The CDR3 amino acid sequence is: CASSLDRGRGQPQHF. In nucleotides, the sequence is TGTGCCAGCAGCTTGGACAGGGGGCGCGGTCAGCCCCAGCATTTT.